These 16 T cell receptor beta chains came from one sample sequenced in a study of cytomegalovirus exposure and HLA in healthy donors. The PCR used 60 Vbeta and 13 Jbeta primers. Assay: immunoSEQ multiplex PCR; the TCRdb copy retains only in-frame clones and omits some. The data show approximately 59,000 clones, 60% to 70% seen once. The source material was PBMCs. These receptors originate from a man in his forties in good health and CMV-seropositive.

J is TRBJ1-5 and V is TRBV19, with unresolved D. The CDR3 loop spans 14 amino acids. Germline-derived CDR1 and CDR2 are LNHDA and SQIVND (reference sequence). V was pared by 7 bases and J by 3 bases, with 13 bases between. CDR3 sequence: CASISGGVNQPQHF. In DNA form, the CDR3 reads TGTGCCAGTATCTCGGGCGGGGTCAATCAGCCCCAGCATTTT.

The V and J genes are TRBV4-1 and TRBJ2-1, with 7 bases lining up with TRBD2. Per germline, CDR1 MGHRA and CDR2 YSYEKL. The CDR3 extends over 16 amino acids. V shed 4 bases, J shed 6 bases, and the junction held 12 bases outside the gene matches. This CDR3 is CASSPHAGVILNEQFF. Written as DNA, the CDR3 is TGCGCCAGCAGCCCTCACGCGGGAGTTATCCTCAATGAGCAGTTCTTC.

This clone was seen only a few times. The rearrangement joins TRBV4-3 to TRBJ2-5, with 15 bases fitting TRBD2. The CDR3 sequence is 20 residues long. CDR1 LGHNA and CDR2 YSLEER come from the germline V gene. J gave up 0 bases and V 10 bases, and 18 bases lay outside the gene matches. Here the CDR3 DNA reads TGCGCCAACGCACCATCAGGGGGGACTAGCGGGAGGTCCAACCAAGAGACCCAGTACTTC. Its protein product is CANAPSGGTSGRSNQETQYF.

This chain connects TRBV4-3 to TRBJ1-2; tentative D call: TRBD1 (6 bases). The V gene lost 1 base and the J gene lost 5 bases, with 14 bases spanning the gap. The CDR3 covers 15 residues. Germline V CDR1 and CDR2: LGHNA, YSLEER. The CDR3 protein is CASSQGIQGGYGYTF. CDR3 in DNA: TGCGCCAGCAGCCAAGGCATACAGGGTGGGTATGGCTACACCTTC.

This chain uses TRBV5-4 with TRBJ1-2; 7 nucleotides agree with TRBD1. This CDR3 region has 14 residues. With V trimmed by 0 bases and J by 8 bases, 7 bases remained unmatched. From germline, CDR1 is SGHNT and CDR2 YYREEE (reference sequence). CDR3 sequence: CASSLDRGTDGYTF. The CDR3 nucleotides are TGTGCCAGCAGCTTGGACAGGGGCACGGACGGCTACACCTTC.

The chain links TRBV6-5 to TRBJ1-2, with 9 bases aligning to TRBD1. Germline assignment: CDR1 MNHEY and CDR2 SVGAGI. The CDR3 consists of 15 residues. Losses at the gene ends were 5 bases for V and 4 bases for J; bases not matched to a gene: 8. The CDR3 nucleotides read TGTGCCAGCAGTCCACGAGGACAGGGGATCTATGGCTACACCTTC. It translates to CASSPRGQGIYGYTF.

The chain links TRBV30 to TRBJ1-1; the D gene is possibly TRBD1 (6 bases). The V gene lost 1 base and the J gene lost 11 bases, with 14 bases spanning the gap. Germline assignment: CDR1 GTSNPN and CDR2 SVGIG (reference sequence). The CDR3 is made up of 12 amino acids. CDR3 protein: CAWSDRTAEAFF. The CDR3 DNA is TGTGCCTGGAGTGATAGGACAGCCGAGGCTTTCTTT.

The V gene is TRBV5-1, the J gene TRBJ1-1, with 8 nucleotides matching TRBD1. V was pared by 4 bases and J by 1 base, with 6 bases of the junction left unmatched. CDR3 size: 15 residues. Germline loops: CDR1 SGHRS, CDR2 YFSETQ. The CDR3 DNA follows: TGCGCCAGCAGCAATAGGGGACAGGCGAACACTGAAGCTTTCTTT. The encoded protein is CASSNRGQANTEAFF.

The chain is built from TRBV19 and TRBJ2-7; TRBD2 aligns across 11 bases. CDR3 length: 13 residues. The ends lost 8 bases at V and 3 bases at J; junction bases unmatched: 3. CDR1 and CDR2 from the germline V gene are LNHDA and SQIVND (reference sequence). CDR3 loop: CASRLAGHYEQYF. The CDR3 DNA follows: TGTGCCAGTCGACTAGCGGGACACTACGAGCAGTACTTC.

In this sample, this clone turned up a few times. The chain is built from TRBV28 and TRBJ1-6; 7 nucleotides match TRBD1. This CDR3 is built from 17 residues. Losses at the gene ends were 5 bases for V and 7 bases for J; bases not matched to a gene: 14. The V gene's germline CDR1 is MDHEN and CDR2 SYDVKM. The CDR3 DNA sequence: TGTGCCAGCAGTCGCTATTCGGGGGTGACAGGGAATTCACCCCTCCACTTT. It translates to CASSRYSGVTGNSPLHF.

The chain employs TRBV9 and TRBJ2-7; perhaps TRBD2 as D (5 bases). Germline loops: CDR1 SGDLS, CDR2 YYNGEE. The CDR3 sequence is 15 residues long. V lost 0 bases to trimming and J lost 3 bases, with 13 bases between them. The CDR3 sequence is CASSVEEVGVYEQYF. DNA of the CDR3: TGTGCCAGCAGCGTAGAAGAAGTCGGGGTCTACGAGCAGTACTTC.

V gene TRBV7-3 combines with J gene TRBJ2-1; TRBD2 is a possible D gene (5 bases). Trimming pared 5 bases from V and 1 base from J, leaving 9 bases between. The CDR3 loop spans 14 amino acids. Per the germline V gene, CDR1 is SGHTA and CDR2 is FQGTGA. The DNA for the CDR3 is TGTGCCAGCAGCCCGACGGGGTCCTACAATGAGCAGTTCTTC. Its protein is CASSPTGSYNEQFF.

This sequence joins TRBV15 and TRBJ1-4; TRBD1 matches at 10 bases. CDR3 length: 18 amino acids. Germline CDR1 and CDR2: LNHNV and YYDKDF (reference sequence). The V and J ends lost 6 bases and 8 bases, in that order; junction bases with no gene match: 18. CDR3: CATSGSTGGMKRGEKLFF. The CDR3 coding sequence is TGTGCCACCAGTGGTTCGACAGGGGGCATGAAACGGGGGGAAAAACTGTTTTTT. Variable domain in full (rest from reference TRBV15 and TRBJ1-4): DAMVIQNPRYQVTQFGKPVTLSCSQTLNHNVMYWYQQKSSQAPKLLFHYYDKDFNNEADTPDNFQSRRPNTSFCFLDIRSPGLGDTAMYLCATSGSTGGMKRGEKLFFGSGTQLSVL.

This clone has more than one count but fewer than ten. This chain joins TRBV6-4 and TRBJ2-1; TRBD2 matches 9 bases. The V gene's germline CDR1 is MRHNA and CDR2 SNTAGT. V lost 6 bases to trimming and J lost 5 bases; unmatched junction nucleotides: 2. The CDR3 runs to 13 residues. CDR3 protein: CASSRTSDNEQFF. The DNA of the CDR3 is TGTGCCAGCAGCCGGACTAGCGACAATGAGCAGTTCTTC.

With regard to this clone: The sample contains more than one DNA sequence encoding this CDR3. The chain carries TRBV5-1 and TRBJ2-5; 7 nucleotides align to TRBD2. The CDR3 is made up of 14 amino acids. The V segment lost 0 bases and the J segment 1 base; nucleotides outside the gene matches: 0. CDR1 SGHRS and CDR2 YFSETQ come from the germline V gene. The CDR3 DNA follows: TGCGCCAGCAGCTTGGGGGGGGGCCAAGAGACCCAGTACTTC. It specifies CASSLGGGQETQYF.

The rearrangement links TRBV7-8 to TRBJ2-7; D may be TRBD1 (6 bases). This CDR3 is 14 amino acids long. Germline CDR1 is SGHVS and CDR2 is FQNEAQ. V lost 5 bases to trimming and J lost 3 bases, with 14 bases between them. Here the CDR3 DNA reads TGTGCCAGCAGCCCCAGGACAGTTCTCTACGAGCAGTACTTC. Translation: CASSPRTVLYEQYF.